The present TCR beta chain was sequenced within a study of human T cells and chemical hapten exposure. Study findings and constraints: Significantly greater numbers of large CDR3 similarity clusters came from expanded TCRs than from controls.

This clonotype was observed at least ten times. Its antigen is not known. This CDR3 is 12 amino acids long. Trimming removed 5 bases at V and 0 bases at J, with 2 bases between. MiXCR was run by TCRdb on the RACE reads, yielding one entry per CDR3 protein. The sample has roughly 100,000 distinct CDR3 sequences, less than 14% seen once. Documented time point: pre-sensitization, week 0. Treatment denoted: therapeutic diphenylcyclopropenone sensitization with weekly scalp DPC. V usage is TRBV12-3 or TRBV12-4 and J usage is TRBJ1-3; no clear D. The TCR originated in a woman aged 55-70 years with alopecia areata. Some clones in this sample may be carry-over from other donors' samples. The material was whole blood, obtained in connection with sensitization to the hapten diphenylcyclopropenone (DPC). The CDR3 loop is CASSNSGNTIYF. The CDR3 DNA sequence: TGTGCCAGCAGTAACTCTGGAAACACCATATATTTT.